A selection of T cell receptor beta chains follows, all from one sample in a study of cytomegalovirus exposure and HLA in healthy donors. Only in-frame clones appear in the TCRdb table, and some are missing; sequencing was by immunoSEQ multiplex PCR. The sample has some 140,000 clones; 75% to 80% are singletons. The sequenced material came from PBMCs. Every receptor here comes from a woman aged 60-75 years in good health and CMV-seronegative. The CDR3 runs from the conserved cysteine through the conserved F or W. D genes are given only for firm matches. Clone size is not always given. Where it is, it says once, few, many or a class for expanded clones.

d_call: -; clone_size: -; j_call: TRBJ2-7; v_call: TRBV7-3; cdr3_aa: CASSLTGRSYEQYF; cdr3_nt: TGTGCCAGCAGCTTAACAGGGAGATCCTACGAGCAGTACTTC
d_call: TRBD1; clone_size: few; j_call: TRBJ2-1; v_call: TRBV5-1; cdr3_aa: CASSKLGQGSPFF; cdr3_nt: TGCGCCAGCAGCAAGTTAGGACAGGGTTCTCCGTTCTTC
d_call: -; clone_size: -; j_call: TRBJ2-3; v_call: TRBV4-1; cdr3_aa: CASSQDRSGGPTDTQYF; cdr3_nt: TGCGCCAGCAGCCAAGATCGGTCAGGGGGGCCCACAGATACGCAGTATTTT
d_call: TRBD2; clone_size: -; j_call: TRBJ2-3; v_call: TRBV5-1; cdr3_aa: CASSLGRGLLTDTQYF; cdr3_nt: TGCGCCAGCAGCTTGGGACGGGGACTACTCACAGATACGCAGTATTTT
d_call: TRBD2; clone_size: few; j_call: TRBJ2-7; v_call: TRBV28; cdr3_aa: CASTPAGRAYEQYF; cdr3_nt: TGTGCCAGCACCCCGGCAGGGAGGGCCTACGAGCAGTACTTC
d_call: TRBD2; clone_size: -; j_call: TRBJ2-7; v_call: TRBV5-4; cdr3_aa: CASSRGGSSYEQYF; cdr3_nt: TGTGCCAGCAGCCGGGGGGGGAGCTCCTACGAGCAGTACTTC
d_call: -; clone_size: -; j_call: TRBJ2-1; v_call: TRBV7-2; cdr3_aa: CASSLWRGPEQFF; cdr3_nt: TGTGCCAGCAGCTTATGGCGGGGGCCTGAGCAGTTCTTC
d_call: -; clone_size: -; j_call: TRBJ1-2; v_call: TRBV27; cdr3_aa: CASSLGQRPYGYTF; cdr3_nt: TGTGCCAGCAGTTTAGGACAGCGCCCTTATGGCTACACCTTC
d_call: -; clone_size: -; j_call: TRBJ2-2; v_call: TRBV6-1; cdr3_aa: CASIAPGVVGELFF; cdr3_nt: TGTGCCAGCATCGCCCCAGGGGTAGTCGGGGAGCTGTTTTTT
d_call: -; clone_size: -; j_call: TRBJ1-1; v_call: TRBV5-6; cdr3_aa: CASSALRGGGTEAFF; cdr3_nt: TGTGCCAGCAGCGCCCTCAGGGGTGGCGGCACTGAAGCTTTCTTT